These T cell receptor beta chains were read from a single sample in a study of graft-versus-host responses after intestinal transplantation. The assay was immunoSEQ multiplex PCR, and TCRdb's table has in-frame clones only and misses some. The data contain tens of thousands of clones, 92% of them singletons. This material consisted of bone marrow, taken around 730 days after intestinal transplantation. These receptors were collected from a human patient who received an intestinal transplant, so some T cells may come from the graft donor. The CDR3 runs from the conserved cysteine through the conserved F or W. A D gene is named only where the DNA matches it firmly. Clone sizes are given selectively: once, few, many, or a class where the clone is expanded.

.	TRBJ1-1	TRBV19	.	CASINRGGRIEAFF	TGTGCCAGTATCAATAGGGGGGGGAGGATTGAAGCTTTCTTT
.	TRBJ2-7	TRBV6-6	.	CASRTRTYEQYF	TGTGCCAGCAGAACGAGGACCTACGAGCAGTACTTC
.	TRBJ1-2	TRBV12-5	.	CASAPPARRYGYTF	TGTGCTAGTGCCCCCCCCGCCAGAAGGTATGGCTACACCTTC
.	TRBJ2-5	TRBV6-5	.	CASKAGWAKETQYF	TGTGCCAGCAAGGCGGGGTGGGCAAAAGAGACCCAGTACTTC
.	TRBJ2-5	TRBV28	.	CASSPQGEETQYF	TGTGCCAGCAGTCCGCAGGGAGAGGAGACCCAGTACTTC
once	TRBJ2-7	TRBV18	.	CASSPTEYTLFEQYF	TGTGCCAGCTCACCAACGGAATACACGCTTTTCGAGCAGTACTTC
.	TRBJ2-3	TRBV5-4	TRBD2	CASSLAFSGSYHTQYF	TGTGCCAGCAGCTTGGCCTTTAGCGGGAGTTACCATACGCAGTATTTT
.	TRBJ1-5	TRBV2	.	CASSDPPLLIDQPQHF	TGTGCCAGCAGTGACCCCCCGTTACTAATAGATCAGCCCCAGCATTTT
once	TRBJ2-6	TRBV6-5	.	CASSYGGPGANVLTF	TGTGCCAGCAGTTACGGCGGACCTGGGGCCAACGTCCTGACTTTC
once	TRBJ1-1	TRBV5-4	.	CASSWGRGAMNTEAFF	TGTGCCAGCAGCTGGGGGAGGGGCGCGATGAACACTGAAGCTTTCTTT
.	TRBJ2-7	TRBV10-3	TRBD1	CAISESRAGTGPYEQYF	TGTGCCATCAGTGAGTCGAGGGCCGGGACAGGACCCTACGAGCAGTACTTC
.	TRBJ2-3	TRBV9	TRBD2	CASSGRAGGSADTQYF	TGTGCCAGCAGCGGGAGAGCGGGGGGAAGCGCAGATACGCAGTATTTT
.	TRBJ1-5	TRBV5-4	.	CASSSIGASGNGQPQHF	TGTGCCAGCAGCTCTATCGGGGCGTCGGGGAACGGGCAGCCCCAGCATTTT
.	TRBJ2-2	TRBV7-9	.	CASSLRGNRAPGELFF	TGTGCCAGCAGCTTACGCGGGAACAGAGCCCCCGGGGAGCTGTTTTTT
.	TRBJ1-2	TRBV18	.	CASSATGGALYTF	TGTGCCAGCTCAGCCACGGGCGGGGCCCTCTACACCTTC
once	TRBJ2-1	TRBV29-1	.	CSVEDLARGTNEQFF	TGCAGCGTTGAAGATCTAGCGAGGGGAACGAATGAGCAGTTCTTC
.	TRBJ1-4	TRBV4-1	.	CASSQATESNEKLFF	TGCGCCAGCAGCCAAGCGACAGAATCTAATGAAAAACTGTTTTTT
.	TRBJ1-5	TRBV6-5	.	CASSYSIPAHQPQHF	TGTGCCAGCAGTTACTCGATTCCGGCACACCAGCCCCAGCATTTT
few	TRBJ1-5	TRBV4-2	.	CASSQDQVSVSNQPQHF	TGTGCCAGCAGCCAAGATCAGGTCAGTGTTAGCAATCAGCCCCAGCATTTT
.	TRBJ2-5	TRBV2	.	CASSENIGTQYF	TGTGCCAGCAGTGAAAATATAGGGACCCAGTACTTC
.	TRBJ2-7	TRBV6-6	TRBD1	CASSYSRGQFYEQYF	TGTGCCAGCAGTTACTCGAGGGGGCAGTTCTACGAGCAGTACTTC
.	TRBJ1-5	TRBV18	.	CASSPYVGEPQHF	TGTGCCAGCTCACCATATGTTGGGGAGCCCCAGCATTTT
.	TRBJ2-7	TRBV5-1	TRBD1	CASSFRTGESSYEQYF	TGCGCCAGCAGCTTTCGGACAGGGGAAAGCTCCTACGAGCAGTACTTC
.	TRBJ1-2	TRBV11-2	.	CASSGSGLGYTF	TGTGCCAGCAGCGGGTCAGGGCTTGGCTACACCTTC
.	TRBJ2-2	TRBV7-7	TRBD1	CASSLTGAGELFF	TGTGCCAGCAGCTTAACAGGGGCCGGGGAGCTGTTTTTT
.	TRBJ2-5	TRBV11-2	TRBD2	CASSLGRLAGLATQYF	TGTGCCAGCAGCTTGGGGAGACTAGCCGGATTGGCGACCCAGTACTTC
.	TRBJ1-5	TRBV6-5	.	CASSYGLQQPQHF	TGTGCCAGCAGTTACGGGTTGCAACAGCCCCAGCATTTT
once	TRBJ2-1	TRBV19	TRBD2	CASSIALAGGLNEQFF	TGTGCCAGTAGTATCGCGCTAGCGGGAGGGCTAAATGAGCAGTTCTTC
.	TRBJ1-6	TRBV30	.	CAWTGPPNSPLHF	TGTGCCTGGACGGGCCCCCCGAATTCACCCCTCCACTTT
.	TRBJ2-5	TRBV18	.	CASSPTGAEVTQYF	TGTGCCAGCTCACCAACGGGGGCAGAGGTGACCCAGTACTTC
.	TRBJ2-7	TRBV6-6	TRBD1	CASSYPGQGSWEQYF	TGTGCCAGCAGTTACCCGGGACAGGGATCGTGGGAGCAGTACTTC
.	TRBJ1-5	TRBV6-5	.	CASRRQTNQPQHF	TGTGCCAGCAGGAGACAGACTAATCAGCCCCAGCATTTT
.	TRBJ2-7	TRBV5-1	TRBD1	CASSVGTGDYEQYF	TGCGCCAGCAGCGTGGGGACAGGGGACTACGAGCAGTACTTC
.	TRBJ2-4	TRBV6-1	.	CASSGEGPPGGNIQYF	TGTGCCAGCAGTGGAGAGGGACCGCCTGGGGGAAACATTCAGTACTTC
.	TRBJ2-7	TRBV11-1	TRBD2	CASSLSGTSYEQYF	TGTGCCAGCAGCTTAAGCGGGACGTCCTACGAGCAGTACTTC
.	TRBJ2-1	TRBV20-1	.	CSVGVNEQFF	TGCAGTGTGGGCGTTAATGAGCAGTTCTTC
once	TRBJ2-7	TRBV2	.	CASSIITAEECEQYF	TGTGCCAGCAGCATTATAACCGCTGAGGAGTGTGAGCAGTACTTC
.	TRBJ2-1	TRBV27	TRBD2	CASTLSLAGPVNEQFF	TGTGCCAGCACGCTTTCACTAGCGGGACCGGTTAATGAGCAGTTCTTC
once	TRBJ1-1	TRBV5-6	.	CASSLEGGNTEAFF	TGTGCCAGCAGCTTGGAGGGAGGGAACACTGAAGCTTTCTTT
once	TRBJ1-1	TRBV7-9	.	CASSLGSPGLSTEAFF	TGTGCCAGCAGCTTAGGGTCTCCGGGTTTGAGCACTGAAGCTTTCTTT
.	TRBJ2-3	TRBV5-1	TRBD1	CASSVTGDTQYF	TGCGCCAGCAGCGTGACAGGGGATACGCAGTATTTT
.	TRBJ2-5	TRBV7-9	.	CASSSLPGETQYF	TGTGCCAGCAGCTCCCTCCCGGGGGAGACCCAGTACTTC
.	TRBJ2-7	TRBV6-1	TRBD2	CASMGTTYEQYF	TGTGCCAGCATGGGGACTACCTACGAGCAGTACTTC
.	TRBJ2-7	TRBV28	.	CASSLSGYYEQYF	TGTGCCAGCAGTTTGAGCGGATACTACGAGCAGTACTTC
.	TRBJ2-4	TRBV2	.	CASRDSYLAKNIQYF	TGTGCCAGCAGGGACAGTTACCTAGCCAAAAACATTCAGTACTTC
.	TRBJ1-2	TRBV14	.	CASSQDGRLYGYTF	TGTGCCAGCAGCCAAGATGGACGCCTGTATGGCTACACCTTC
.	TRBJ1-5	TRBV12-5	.	CASALTPGTPPGQPQHF	TGTGCTAGTGCCCTCACACCCGGGACCCCCCCGGGTCAGCCCCAGCATTTT
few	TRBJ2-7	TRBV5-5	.	CASTWGYESYEQYF	TGTGCCAGCACCTGGGGTTATGAGTCCTACGAGCAGTACTTC
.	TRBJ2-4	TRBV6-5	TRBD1	CASSRTGNIQYF	TGTGCCAGCAGTCGGACAGGCAACATTCAGTACTTC
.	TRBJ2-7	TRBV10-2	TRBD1	CASRTGIYEQYF	TGCGCCAGCAGGACAGGGATCTACGAGCAGTACTTC
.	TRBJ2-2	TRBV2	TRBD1	CASSDLDRATGELFF	TGTGCCAGCAGTGACCTAGACAGGGCAACCGGGGAGCTGTTTTTT
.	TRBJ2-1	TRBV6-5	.	CASSPGGSRVNEQFF	TGTGCCAGCAGCCCCGGGGGCAGCCGAGTCAATGAGCAGTTCTTC
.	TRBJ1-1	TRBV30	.	CAWIRPGESRAFF	TGTGCCTGGATAAGGCCGGGGGAATCGCGAGCTTTCTTT
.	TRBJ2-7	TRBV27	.	CASGGSGYEQYF	TGTGCCAGCGGGGGTAGCGGCTACGAGCAGTACTTC
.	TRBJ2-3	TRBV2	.	CASRGKTSTDTQYF	TGTGCCAGCAGGGGGAAAACTAGCACAGATACGCAGTATTTT
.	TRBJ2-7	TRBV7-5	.	CVRSLGQGANEQYF	TGTGTCAGAAGCTTAGGACAGGGGGCCAACGAGCAGTACTTC
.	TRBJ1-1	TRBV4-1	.	CASSQDVTLSPPEAFF	TGCGCCAGCAGCCAAGATGTTACATTGTCTCCCCCTGAAGCTTTCTTT